This T cell receptor beta chain comes out of a study of T cell repertoires in cytomegalovirus infection. Background on the study: Researchers turned to recently identified HLA-C-restricted CMV epitopes as well as well-studied HLA-B-restricted ones. Findings and caveats of the study: HLA-C-restricted TCR beta clonotypes specific for CMV led the ex vivo response.

From the reads, TCRdb called clonotypes with MiXCR, one entry per CDR3 protein. The table includes approximately 500,000 distinct CDR3 sequences, 30% to 35% detected once. About this clonotype itself: The antigen remains undetermined.

The V gene's germline CDR1 is SGHVS and CDR2 FQNEAQ. CDR3 length equals 15 residues. V gave up 1 base and J gave up 3 bases, with 12 bases separating them. The sample was cultured PBMCs, taken from culture after CMV antigen stimulation. The chain uses TRBV7-8 and TRBJ1-1; a possible D gene is TRBD1 (6 bases). The source is a human donor in good health (CMV status not recorded). Some clones in this sample may be carry-over from other donors' samples. In nucleotides, the CDR3 is TGTGCCAGCAGCTTAGGAGCAGGGGTGGACACTGAAGCTTTCTTT. Translation: CASSLGAGVDTEAFF.